These 12 T cell receptor beta chains came from one sample sequenced in a study of T cell responses to AZD1222 COVID-19 vaccine. Profiled with immunoSEQ multiplex PCR; TCRdb holds only in-frame clones, not every one. This sample has about 150,000 clones, with about 85% found just once. The input for sequencing was peripheral blood, taken on day 0 of AZD1222 vaccination. These receptor sequences come from an adult in good health.

This sequence joins TRBV7-2 and TRBJ2-2; TRBD1 is a possible D gene (5 bases). This CDR3 spans 17 amino acids. Germline CDR1 is SGHTA and CDR2 is FQGNSA. The V end lost 5 bases, the J end lost 4 bases, and 20 bases lay between the germline ends. The CDR3 is CASSPSPLGPGTGELFF. As DNA, the CDR3 is TGTGCCAGCAGCCCCTCCCCCTTGGGGCCGGGCACCGGGGAGCTGTTTTTT.

The count of this clone is one. The gene calls are TRBV18 and TRBJ1-4; no definite D call. Germline V gives CDR1 KGHSH, CDR2 LQKENI. CDR3 length equals 13 residues. Trimming took 5 bases from V and 4 from J, leaving 8 bases between them. The CDR3 loop is CASSTALNEKLFF. The CDR3 DNA sequence: TGTGCCAGCTCAACAGCCCTTAATGAAAAACTGTTTTTT.

J is TRBJ2-1 and V is TRBV4-1; 10 bases align to TRBD1. The CDR3 totals 16 residues. After removal of 5 bases from V and 6 bases from J, the junction contained 10 bases not matched to a gene. Germline loops: CDR1 MGHRA, CDR2 YSYEKL. DNA of the CDR3: TGCGCCAGCAGCAGAGGGGGGACAGGGGTGCCCAATGAGCAGTTCTTC. Its protein product is CASSRGGTGVPNEQFF.

V and J are TRBV19 and TRBJ2-5; 9 nucleotides line up with TRBD2. V dropped 5 bases and J dropped 5; count of bases not matched to a gene: 6. CDR1 and CDR2 from the germline V gene are LNHDA and SQIVND (reference sequence). The CDR3 covers 14 residues. The CDR3 loop is CASSVGLAGETQYF. As DNA, the CDR3 is TGTGCCAGTAGTGTGGGACTAGCAGGGGAGACCCAGTACTTC.

The chain uses TRBV18 and TRBJ1-2; maybe TRBD1 (5 bases). From germline, CDR1 is KGHSH and CDR2 LQKENI. The CDR3 runs to 14 residues. V was shortened by 3 bases and J by 2 bases, with 10 bases between the two germline ends. The CDR3 region has the DNA TGTGCCAGCTCACCGATGACAGCGAACTATGGCTACACCTTC. This encodes CASSPMTANYGYTF.

About this clone itself: This same CDR3 is encoded by further DNA sequences in the sample. The chain uses TRBV12-3 or TRBV12-4 and TRBJ1-4; D gene ambiguous. Trimming took 3 bases from V and 3 from J, leaving 2 bases between them. CDR3 length: 12 amino acids. The CDR3 bases are TGTGCCAGCAGTTTCCCTAATGAAAAACTGTTTTTT. It yields the protein CASSFPNEKLFF.

The chain joins TRBV11-3 to TRBJ2-5; D not certain. CDR3 size: 14 residues. The V end was cut by 11 bases, the J end by 2 bases, with 18 bases between. Germline V lookup: CDR1 SGHNT, CDR2 YENEEA. CDR3 loop: CAPTGRFLQETQYF. The CDR3 nucleotides are TGTGCCCCGACGGGCAGATTTCTTCAAGAGACCCAGTACTTC.

V is TRBV5-1 and J is TRBJ1-6; D not resolved. Germline CDR1 and CDR2: SGHRS and YFSETQ. V lost 2 bases and J lost 7, with 10 bases in between. This CDR3 is built from 14 residues. CDR3 nucleotides: TGCGCCAGCAGCTTTGACCAAGGAAATTCACCCCTCCACTTT. This codes for CASSFDQGNSPLHF. The complete variable domain, with remaining parts taken from reference TRBV5-1 and TRBJ1-6, reads KAGVTQTPRYLIKTRGQQVTLSCSPISGHRSVSWYQQTPGQGLQFLFEYFSETQRNKGNFPGRFSGRQFSNSRSEMNVSTLELGDSALYLCASSFDQGNSPLHFGNGTRLTVT.

With regard to this clone: The identical CDR3 is also encoded by other nucleotide sequences in the sample. The rearrangement uses TRBV19 and TRBJ2-2; no clear D. V lost 3 bases and J 2 bases, leaving 7 bases between the germline ends. CDR1 LNHDA and CDR2 SQIVND come from the germline V gene (reference sequence). The CDR3 loop spans 14 amino acids. The CDR3 region has the DNA TGTGCCAGTAGTATTGGGCAAAACACCGGGGAGCTGTTTTTT. Translating gives CASSIGQNTGELFF.

This chain joins TRBV7-8 and TRBJ1-2; unclear D gene. V gave up 0 bases and J gave up 9 bases, with 11 bases separating them. This CDR3 spans 13 amino acids. CDR1 and CDR2 from the germline V gene are SGHVS and FQNEAQ. The CDR3 here is CASSLAAQERYTF. CDR3 DNA sequence: TGTGCCAGCAGCTTAGCGGCGCAAGAACGCTACACCTTC.

This clone was observed a handful of times. The rearrangement links TRBV3-1 (or the pseudogene TRBV3-2) to TRBJ2-5; D is undetermined. CDR1 is LGHDT and CDR2 is YNNKEL in the germline V gene (reference sequence). The length of the CDR3 is 13 residues. V dropped 5 bases and J dropped 1 base, with 8 bases sitting between them. The CDR3 spells CASSSQTQETQYF. CDR3 DNA sequence: TGTGCCAGCAGCAGCCAGACCCAAGAGACCCAGTACTTC.

This rearrangement joins TRBV10-3 to TRBJ2-7, with 8 bases lining up with TRBD2. The V gene end was trimmed by 3 bases and the J gene end by 2 bases; junction bases not matched to a gene: 6. The CDR3 is 15 amino acids. Germline V gives CDR1 ENHRY, CDR2 SYGVKD. CDR3 in amino acids: CAISDGVAGTYEQYF. The CDR3 DNA follows: TGTGCCATCAGTGACGGGGTAGCGGGGACCTACGAGCAGTACTTC.